The TCR beta chain described here comes from a study of cytomegalovirus exposure and HLA in healthy donors. Some clones are missing from TCRdb's copy, which holds only in-frame ones; the method was immunoSEQ multiplex PCR. The repertoire holds hundreds of thousands of clones, 70% to 90% seen once, with roughly 5.5% in the top ten. General study results and limits: Researchers counted around 170 TCR beta chains as cytomegalovirus-associated.

V lost 2 bases to trimming and J lost 8 bases; unmatched junction nucleotides: 6. There are 14 residues in the CDR3. Germline V CDR1 and CDR2: SNHLY, FYNNEI. A word on this clone: Its target is not known.

The chain joins TRBV2 to TRBJ2-1; TRBD2 matches 7 bases. This TCR was sampled from a young woman in good health and CMV-seronegative. Sequences were obtained from PBMCs. CDR3 protein: CASSELAGRDEQFF. The CDR3 nucleotides are TGTGCCAGCAGTGAACTGGCAGGGAGGGATGAGCAGTTCTTC. The full variable domain, completed using reference TRBV2 and TRBJ2-1, is EPEVTQTPSHQVTQMGQEVILRCVPISNHLYFYWYRQILGQKVEFLVSFYNNEISEKSEIFDDQFSVERPDGSNFTLKIRSTKLEDSAMYFCASSELAGRDEQFFGPGTRLTVL.